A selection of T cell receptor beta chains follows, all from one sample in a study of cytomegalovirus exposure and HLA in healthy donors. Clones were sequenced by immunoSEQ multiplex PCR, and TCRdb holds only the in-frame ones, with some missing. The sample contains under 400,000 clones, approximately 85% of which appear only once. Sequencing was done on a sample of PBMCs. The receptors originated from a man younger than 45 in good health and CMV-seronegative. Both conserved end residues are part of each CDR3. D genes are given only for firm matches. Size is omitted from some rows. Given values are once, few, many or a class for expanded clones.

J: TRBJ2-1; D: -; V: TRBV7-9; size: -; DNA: TGTGCCAGCAGCTTAATCGGCAATGAGCAGTTCTTC; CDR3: CASSLIGNEQFF
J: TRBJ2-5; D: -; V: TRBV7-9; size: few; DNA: TGTGCCAGCAGCTCCCTCGGAGGCCCAGAGGAGACCCAGTACTTC; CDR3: CASSSLGGPEETQYF
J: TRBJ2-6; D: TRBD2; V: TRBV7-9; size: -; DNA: TGTGCCAGCAGCTCGAGCGGGGGGCCCTCTGGGGCCAACGTCCTGACTTTC; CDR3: CASSSSGGPSGANVLTF
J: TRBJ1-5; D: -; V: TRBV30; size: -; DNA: TGTGCCTGGAGTATCCCCCAGGGCGCCGGGTATCAGCCCCAGCATTTT; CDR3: CAWSIPQGAGYQPQHF
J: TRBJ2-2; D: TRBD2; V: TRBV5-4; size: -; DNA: TGTGCCAGCAGCTCACTAGCGGGGGGGACCGGGGAGCTGTTTTTT; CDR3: CASSSLAGGTGELFF
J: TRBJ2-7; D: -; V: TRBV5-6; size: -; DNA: TGTGCCAGCAGCATTGGACAGACCTACGAGCAGTACTTC; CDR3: CASSIGQTYEQYF
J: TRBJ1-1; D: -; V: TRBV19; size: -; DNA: TGTGCCAGTAGTCTGGCCCGGGACACTGAAGCTTTCTTT; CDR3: CASSLARDTEAFF
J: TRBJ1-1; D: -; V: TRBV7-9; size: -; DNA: TGTGCCAGCAGTACCGGGACTGAAGCTTTCTTT; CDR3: CASSTGTEAFF
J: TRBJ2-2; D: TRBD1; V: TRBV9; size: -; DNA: TGTGCCAGCAGTAAAGACAGGGGAGTCGGGGAGCTGTTTTTT; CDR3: CASSKDRGVGELFF
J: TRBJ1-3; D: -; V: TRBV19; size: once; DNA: TGTGCCAACCCGGGAGAAAGGAAGGACACCATATATTTT; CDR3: CANPGERKDTIYF
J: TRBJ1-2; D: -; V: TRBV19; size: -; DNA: TGTGCCAGTAGTATATTACCGGACGGGAAGGTAGATGGCTACACCTTC; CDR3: CASSILPDGKVDGYTF
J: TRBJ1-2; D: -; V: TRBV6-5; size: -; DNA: TGTGCCAGCAGTTACCGCGACAGCTATGGCTACACCTTC; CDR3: CASSYRDSYGYTF
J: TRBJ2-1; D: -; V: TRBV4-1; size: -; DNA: TGCGCCAGCAGCCAAGAGATGGGGGGCTCCTACAATGAGCAGTTCTTC; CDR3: CASSQEMGGSYNEQFF
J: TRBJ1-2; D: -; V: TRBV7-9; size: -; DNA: TGTGCCAGCAGCTTAGGTACTAGGTCCTATGGCTACACCTTC; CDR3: CASSLGTRSYGYTF
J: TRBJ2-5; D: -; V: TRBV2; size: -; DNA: TGTGCCAGCAGTGAATTCACAGGATTCAAAGAGACCCAGTACTTC; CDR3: CASSEFTGFKETQYF
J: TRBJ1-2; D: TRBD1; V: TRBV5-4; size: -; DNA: TGTGCCAGCAGCTTGGTCCTTACAGGGGAAAGTGGCTACACCTTC; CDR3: CASSLVLTGESGYTF
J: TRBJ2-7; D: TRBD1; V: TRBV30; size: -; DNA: TGTGCCTGGAGTTCAGGGACAGGGCGCGAGCAGTACTTC; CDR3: CAWSSGTGREQYF
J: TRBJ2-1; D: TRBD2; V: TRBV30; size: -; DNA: TGTGCCTGGAGTGTACCGGGGGGGCCCCTCAATGAGCAGTTCTTC; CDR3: CAWSVPGGPLNEQFF
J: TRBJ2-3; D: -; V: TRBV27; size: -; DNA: TGTGCCAGCAGTTTCAACTATGTTGCAGATACGCAGTATTTT; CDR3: CASSFNYVADTQYF
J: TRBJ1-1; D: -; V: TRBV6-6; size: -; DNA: TGTGCCAGCAGTCTGAGCTGGAACACTGAAGCTTTCTTT; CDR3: CASSLSWNTEAFF
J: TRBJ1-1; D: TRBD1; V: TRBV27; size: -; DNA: TGTGCCAGCAGTTTGTATTATCCTGGGACAGGGGCTAGCACTGAAGCTTTCTTT; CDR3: CASSLYYPGTGASTEAFF
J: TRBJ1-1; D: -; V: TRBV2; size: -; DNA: TGTGCCGCCGTGGGACTCAGCCAAAGGGAAGCTTTCTTT; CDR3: CAAVGLSQREAFF
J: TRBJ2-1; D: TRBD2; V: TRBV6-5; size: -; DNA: TGTGCCAGCAGTTATTCTCTAGCGGGGCAGTACAATGAGCAGTTCTTC; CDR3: CASSYSLAGQYNEQFF
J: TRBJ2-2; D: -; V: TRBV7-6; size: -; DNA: TGTGCCAGCAGCTTAGCTGGGAGATTCGGGGAGCTGTTTTTT; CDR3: CASSLAGRFGELFF
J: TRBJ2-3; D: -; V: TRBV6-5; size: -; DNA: TGTGCCAGCAGTCTCCGCCCTGCGGGGTTAGATACGCAGTATTTT; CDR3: CASSLRPAGLDTQYF
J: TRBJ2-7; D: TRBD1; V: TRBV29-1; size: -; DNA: TGCAGCGTCGGGGGACAGGGGGCGCGGGTCGAGCAGTACTTC; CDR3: CSVGGQGARVEQYF
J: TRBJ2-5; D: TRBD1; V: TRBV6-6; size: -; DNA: TGTGCCAGCAGTGGACAGGCCTTCCAAGAGACCCAGTACTTC; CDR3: CASSGQAFQETQYF
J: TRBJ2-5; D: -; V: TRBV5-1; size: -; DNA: TGCGCCAGCACGTACCAAGAGACCCAGTACTTC; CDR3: CASTYQETQYF
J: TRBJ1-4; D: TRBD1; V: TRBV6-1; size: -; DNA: TGTGCCAGCAGTGAGGGGACAGGGGGTGAAAAACTGTTTTTT; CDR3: CASSEGTGGEKLFF
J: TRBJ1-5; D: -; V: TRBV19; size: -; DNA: TGTGCCCAGGAGTGGCCGGGGTCCTATAGCAATCAGCCCCAGCATTTT; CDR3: CAQEWPGSYSNQPQHF
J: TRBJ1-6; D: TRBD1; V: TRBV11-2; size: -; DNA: TGTGCCAGCAGCTTTTCGGGACAGCCAAATTCACCCCTCCACTTT; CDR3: CASSFSGQPNSPLHF
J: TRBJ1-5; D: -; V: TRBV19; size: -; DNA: TGTGCCGCAGCCCTCACAGGCAACAATCAGCCCCAGCATTTT; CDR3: CAAALTGNNQPQHF
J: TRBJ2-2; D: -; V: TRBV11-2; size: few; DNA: TGTGCCAGCAGCCTCCCAGGCAGGGTAACCGGGGAGCTGTTTTTT; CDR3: CASSLPGRVTGELFF
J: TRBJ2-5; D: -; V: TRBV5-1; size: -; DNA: TGCGCCAGCAGCATCGTACGGGGGGCAGGGGAGACCCAGTACTTC; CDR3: CASSIVRGAGETQYF
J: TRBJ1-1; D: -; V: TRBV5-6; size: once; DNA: TGTGCCAGCAGCTTTTGGCAGGGGAATTCGTTTTCTGAAGCTTTCTTT; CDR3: CASSFWQGNSFSEAFF
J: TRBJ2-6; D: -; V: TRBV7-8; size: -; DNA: TGTGCCAGCAGCTTATTGGAGTCTGGGGCCAACGTCCTGACTTTC; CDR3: CASSLLESGANVLTF
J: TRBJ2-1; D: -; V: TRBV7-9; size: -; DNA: TGTGCCAGCAGCACCCCACCAGGACAGCCCCTGGCCTACAATGAGCAGTTCTTC; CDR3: CASSTPPGQPLAYNEQFF
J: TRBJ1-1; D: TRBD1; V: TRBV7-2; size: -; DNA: TGTGCCAGCAGCTTGACTACAGGGGTAACTGAAGCTTTCTTT; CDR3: CASSLTTGVTEAFF
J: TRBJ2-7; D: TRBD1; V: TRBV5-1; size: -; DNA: TGCGCCACATCAGCCGGGACAGGGGGCGCATACGAGCAGTACTTC; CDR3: CATSAGTGGAYEQYF
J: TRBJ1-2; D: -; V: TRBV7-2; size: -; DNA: TGTGCCAGCAGCTTCGATCCAGTCGACTATGGCTACACCTTC; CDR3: CASSFDPVDYGYTF
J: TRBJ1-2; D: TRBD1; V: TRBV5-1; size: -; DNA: TGCGCCAGCAGCTTGGCGGGACAGGGGGCTAGGGCTTCTGGCTACACCTTC; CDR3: CASSLAGQGARASGYTF
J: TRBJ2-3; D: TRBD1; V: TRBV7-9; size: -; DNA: TGTGCCAGCAGAGACCGGACAGGGCGTAACCCAGATACGCAGTATTTT; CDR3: CASRDRTGRNPDTQYF
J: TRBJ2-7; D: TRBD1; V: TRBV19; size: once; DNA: TGTGCCAGTAGTATGCGGACAGGCGCCTACGAGCAGTACTTC; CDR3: CASSMRTGAYEQYF
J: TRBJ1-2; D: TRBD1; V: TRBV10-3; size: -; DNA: TGTGCCATCAGGGCCCTAGACAGGGATAAGTATGGCTACACCTTC; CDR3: CAIRALDRDKYGYTF
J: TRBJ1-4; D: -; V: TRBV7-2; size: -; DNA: TGTGCCAGCAGCGCGTTCGGCCCTGGAGCAACTAATGAAAAACTGTTTTTT; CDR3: CASSAFGPGATNEKLFF
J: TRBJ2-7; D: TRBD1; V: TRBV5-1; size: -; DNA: TGCGCCAGCAGCTTGACACCAACAGGGGACTACGAGCAGTACTTC; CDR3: CASSLTPTGDYEQYF
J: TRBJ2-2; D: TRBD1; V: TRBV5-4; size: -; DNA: TGTGCCAGCAGGGAACAGGGGTTATACACCGGGGAGCTGTTTTTT; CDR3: CASREQGLYTGELFF
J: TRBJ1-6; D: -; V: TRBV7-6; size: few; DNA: TGTGCCAGCAGCCCGGGGAGGAGCTCCTATAATTCACCCCTCCACTTT; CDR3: CASSPGRSSYNSPLHF
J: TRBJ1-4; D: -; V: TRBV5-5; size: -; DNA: TGTGCCAGCAGCTTGCTTCTACCCGTTGAAAAACTGTTTTTT; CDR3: CASSLLLPVEKLFF
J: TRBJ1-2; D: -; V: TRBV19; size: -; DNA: TGTGCCAGTAGTATTTACGAACTTAACTATGGCTACACCTTC; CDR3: CASSIYELNYGYTF
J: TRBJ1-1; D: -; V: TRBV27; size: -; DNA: TGTGCCAGCAGTTTAGGAGAAATGAACACTGAAGCTTTCTTT; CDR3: CASSLGEMNTEAFF
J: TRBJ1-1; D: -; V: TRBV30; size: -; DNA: TGTGCCTGGAGTGTTCGGGGGGCGGTCCTAACTGAAGCTTTCTTT; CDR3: CAWSVRGAVLTEAFF
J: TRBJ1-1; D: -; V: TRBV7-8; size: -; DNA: TGTGCCAGCAGCTTATTAACGGGTAACACTGAAGCTTTCTTT; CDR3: CASSLLTGNTEAFF
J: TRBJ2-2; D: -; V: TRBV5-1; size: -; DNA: TGCGCCAGCAGCTCTGGCGGGGACACCGGGGAGCTGTTTTTT; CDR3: CASSSGGDTGELFF
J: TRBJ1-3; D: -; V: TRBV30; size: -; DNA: TGTGCCTGGAGTGTAGCCCTTGGAAACACCATATATTTT; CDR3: CAWSVALGNTIYF